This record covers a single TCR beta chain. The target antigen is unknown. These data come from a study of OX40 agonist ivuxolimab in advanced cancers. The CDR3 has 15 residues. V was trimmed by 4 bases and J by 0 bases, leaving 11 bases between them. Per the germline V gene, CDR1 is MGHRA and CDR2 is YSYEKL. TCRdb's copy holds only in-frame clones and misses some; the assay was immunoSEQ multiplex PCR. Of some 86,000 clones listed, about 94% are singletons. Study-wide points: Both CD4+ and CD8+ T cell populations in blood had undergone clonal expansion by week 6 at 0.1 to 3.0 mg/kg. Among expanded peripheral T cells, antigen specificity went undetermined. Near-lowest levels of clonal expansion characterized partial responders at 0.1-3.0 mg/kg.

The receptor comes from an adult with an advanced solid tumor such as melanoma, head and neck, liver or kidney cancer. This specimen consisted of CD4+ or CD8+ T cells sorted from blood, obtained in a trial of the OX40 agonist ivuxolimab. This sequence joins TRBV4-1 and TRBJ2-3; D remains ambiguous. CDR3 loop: CASSPTHPSTDTQYF. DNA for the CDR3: TGCGCCAGCAGCCCGACACACCCTAGCACAGATACGCAGTATTTT.